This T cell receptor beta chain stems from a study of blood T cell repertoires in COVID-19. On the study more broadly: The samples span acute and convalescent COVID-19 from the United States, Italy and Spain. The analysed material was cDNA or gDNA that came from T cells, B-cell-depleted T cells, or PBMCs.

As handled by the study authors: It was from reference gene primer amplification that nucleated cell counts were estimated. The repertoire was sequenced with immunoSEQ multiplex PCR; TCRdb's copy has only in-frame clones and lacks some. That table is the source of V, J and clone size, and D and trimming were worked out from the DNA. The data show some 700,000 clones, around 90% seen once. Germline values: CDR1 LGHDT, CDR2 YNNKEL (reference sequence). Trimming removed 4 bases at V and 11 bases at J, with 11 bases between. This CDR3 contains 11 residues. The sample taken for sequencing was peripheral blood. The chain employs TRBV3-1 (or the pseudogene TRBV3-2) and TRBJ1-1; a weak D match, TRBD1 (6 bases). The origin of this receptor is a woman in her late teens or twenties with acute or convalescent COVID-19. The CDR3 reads CASSPGAGAFF. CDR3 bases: TGTGCCAGCAGCCCAGGGGCAGGGGCTTTCTTT.